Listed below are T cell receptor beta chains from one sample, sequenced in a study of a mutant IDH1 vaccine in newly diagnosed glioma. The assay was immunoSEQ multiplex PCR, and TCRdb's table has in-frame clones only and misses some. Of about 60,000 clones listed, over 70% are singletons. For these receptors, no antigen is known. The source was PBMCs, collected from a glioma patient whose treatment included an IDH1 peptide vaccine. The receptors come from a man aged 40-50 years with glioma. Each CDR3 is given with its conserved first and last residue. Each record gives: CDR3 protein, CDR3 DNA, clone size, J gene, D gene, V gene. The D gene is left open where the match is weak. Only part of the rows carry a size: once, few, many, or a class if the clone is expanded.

CASRPSWVDGYTF TGTGCCAGCAGACCCTCGTGGGTGGATGGCTACACCTTC NA TRBJ1-2 NA TRBV5-6
CASSIGTEETQYF TGCGCCAGCAGCATCGGGACAGAAGAGACCCAGTACTTC NA TRBJ2-5 TRBD1 TRBV5-1
CASSLGGQGQGTQYF TGTGCCAGCAGCTTGGGGGGACAGGGCCAGGGTACGCAGTATTTT once TRBJ2-3 TRBD1 TRBV11-3
CASSSSGGNIQYF TGTGCCAGCAGCTCTAGCGGCGGGAACATTCAGTACTTC NA TRBJ2-4 TRBD2 TRBV7-6
CASSAYVAGTEAFF TGTGCCAGCAGCGCCTATGTAGCCGGCACTGAAGCTTTCTTT NA TRBJ1-1 NA TRBV11-2
CASRWGLAGEETQYF TGTGCCAGCAGATGGGGACTAGCGGGAGAAGAGACCCAGTACTTC once TRBJ2-5 TRBD2 TRBV5-5
CASSFTSLEQFF TGTGCCAGCAGCTTTACTAGCCTTGAGCAGTTCTTC NA TRBJ2-1 NA TRBV14
CSARIGTDTQYF TGCAGCGCTAGAATAGGAACAGATACGCAGTATTTT NA TRBJ2-3 NA TRBV29-1
CASSVFPGTFETQYF TGTGCCAGCAGTGTCTTCCCGGGGACTTTCGAGACCCAGTACTTC NA TRBJ2-5 NA TRBV25-1
CASVLKEWVGGQYF TGTGCCAGCGTACTGAAGGAATGGGTAGGGGGCCAGTACTTC NA TRBJ2-5 NA TRBV2
CASRLIGGAEETQYF TGCGCCAGCAGGCTTATAGGGGGCGCGGAGGAGACCCAGTACTTC once TRBJ2-5 TRBD1 TRBV5-1
CASRTLTGFQETQYF TGTGCCAGCAGGACTTTGACCGGGTTCCAAGAGACCCAGTACTTC NA TRBJ2-5 NA TRBV6-5
CASSLVRRDREGDTEAFF TGTGCCAGCAGCTTAGTGCGTAGGGACAGGGAGGGGGACACTGAAGCTTTCTTT NA TRBJ1-1 TRBD1 TRBV7-4
CASSLGASVKNIQYF TGTGCCAGCAGCTTGGGGGCTAGCGTGAAAAACATTCAGTACTTC NA TRBJ2-4 NA TRBV5-4
CASILGPGTHYEQYF TGCGCCAGCATTCTCGGCCCCGGGACACATTACGAGCAGTACTTC NA TRBJ2-7 NA TRBV5-1
CASSIQGGGTDTQYF TGTGCCAGCAGCATACAGGGGGGGGGCACAGATACGCAGTATTTT NA TRBJ2-3 NA TRBV7-3
CASSEVTSEIYEQYF TGTGCCAGCAGTGAAGTGACTAGCGAGATCTACGAGCAGTACTTC NA TRBJ2-7 TRBD2 TRBV2
CASSPDRTSEKLFF TGTGCCAGCAGCCCGGACAGGACGAGTGAAAAACTGTTTTTT NA TRBJ1-4 TRBD1 TRBV6-1
CATSRVKGPGSSYEQYF TGTGCCACCAGCAGAGTTAAGGGACCGGGGAGCTCCTACGAGCAGTACTTC NA TRBJ2-7 NA TRBV15
CASSPSAGRQHPTNEKLFF TGTGCCAGCTCACCAAGTGCGGGGAGGCAACATCCAACTAATGAAAAACTGTTTTTT NA TRBJ1-4 NA TRBV18
CASSGLQGATGNTIYF TGTGCCAGCAGCGGGCTACAGGGGGCGACTGGAAACACCATATATTTT NA TRBJ1-3 TRBD1 TRBV9
CASSLAQYNEQFF TGCGCCAGCAGCTTGGCCCAGTACAATGAGCAGTTCTTC NA TRBJ2-1 NA TRBV5-1
CASSSPVGTEYF TGTGCCAGCAGCTCCCCGGTGGGGACTGAGTACTTC NA TRBJ2-4 NA TRBV7-2
CASSDRLNYGYTF TGTGCCAGCAGTGACAGATTAAACTATGGCTACACCTTC NA TRBJ1-2 NA TRBV6-1
CASSWDAIQETQYF TGTGCCAGCAGCTGGGACGCAATCCAAGAGACCCAGTACTTC NA TRBJ2-5 NA TRBV7-8
CASSQIYNEQFF TGCGCCAGCAGCCAAATTTACAATGAGCAGTTCTTC NA TRBJ2-1 NA TRBV4-1
CASSRQDTYEQYF TGTGCCAGCAGCAGGCAGGATACCTACGAGCAGTACTTC NA TRBJ2-7 NA TRBV7-2
CASSIHFLPGPKNIQYF TGTGCCAGTAGTATACATTTCCTTCCCGGGCCCAAAAACATTCAGTACTTC NA TRBJ2-4 NA TRBV19
CASRTDRKLFF TGTGCCAGCCGCACCGACAGAAAGCTGTTTTTT NA TRBJ2-2 NA TRBV5-4
CASRVEAKNIQYF TGTGCCAGCAGGGTAGAGGCCAAAAACATTCAGTACTTC few TRBJ2-4 NA TRBV2
CASSQGHANTGELFF TGTGCCAGCAGCCAAGGACACGCGAACACCGGGGAGCTGTTTTTT NA TRBJ2-2 NA TRBV4-2
CASSWEGPGLGRNEQFF TGCGCCAGCAGCTGGGAGGGACCGGGACTAGGGCGAAATGAGCAGTTCTTC NA TRBJ2-1 TRBD2 TRBV5-1
CASSPTGQGARGNTIYF TGTGCCAGCAGCCCTACCGGACAGGGGGCACGTGGAAACACCATATATTTT NA TRBJ1-3 TRBD1 TRBV28